This passage covers 27 T cell receptor beta chains from one sample sequenced in a study of T-cell reconstitution after alpha-beta-depleted transplantation in children (dated by TCRdb to about 2016). What the treatment or condition label conveys for this sample: allogeneic hematopoietic cell transplantation with graft depleted of TCRalphabeta T cells and CD19 B cells. Libraries were built with PCR. The sequencer was an Illumina HiSeq 2500. TCR library preparation used molecular barcoding, with unique molecular identifiers applied to normalize quantification of the TCRbeta repertoire. In TCRdb, the public reads were trimmed at Q25 with fastp and aligned with MiXCR, with productive beta chains retained. Each entry is one CDR3 protein sequence, shown with its most common DNA and genes. The sample table shows around 440,000 distinct CDR3 sequences, and roughly a tenth are seen once. Just over 2% of the sample comes from the top ten.

The sequencing here drew on PBMCs, taken before TCRalphabeta/CD19-depleted stem cell transplant. The receptor set was obtained from a child under 10 years old with inherited bone marrow failure, due to receive a stem cell transplant.

Regarding this clonotype: With a much larger clone just one base away, this may be a read error. This chain links TRBV25-1 with TRBJ2-5; TRBD2 aligns across 11 bases. CDR1 MGHDK and CDR2 SYGVNS come from the germline V gene. The CDR3 extends over 16 amino acids. The junction had 13 bases not matched to a gene; V was cut back by 8 bases and J by 5 bases. The CDR3 reads CASVGLADPSGETQYF. DNA of the CDR3: TGTGCCAGCGTGGGACTAGCGGATCCCTCGGGGGAGACCCAGTACTTC.

This clonotype was counted ten times or more. One end of the junction does not line up with germline, which may come from a read error. J is TRBJ2-3 and V is TRBV7-9, with no clear D. The CDR3 has 12 residues. Germline assignment: CDR1 SEHNR and CDR2 FQNEAQ (reference sequence). The CDR3 here is CASSLIADTQYF. CDR3 coding DNA: TGCGCCAGCAGCTTGATAGCAGATACGCAGTATTTT.

This clonotype was picked up a small number of times. This chain links TRBV28 with TRBJ2-7; D is unclear. This CDR3 region has 16 residues. The V and J ends lost 5 bases and 3 bases respectively, with 20 bases between them. CDR1 MDHEN and CDR2 SYDVKM come from the germline V gene. The CDR3 DNA is TGTGCCAGCAGTACCCCACGAGTACAGCCGTACTACGAGCAGTACTTC. Encoded protein: CASSTPRVQPYYEQYF.

This clonotype was observed many times. The rearrangement links TRBV20-1 to TRBJ2-1, with 9 bases identical to TRBD2. CDR1 is DFQATT and CDR2 is SNEGSKA in the germline V gene (reference sequence). The CDR3 sequence is 16 residues long. V lost 6 bases and J lost 8; bases outside the gene matches: 17. In DNA form, the CDR3 reads TGCAGTGCCATCAGACCCCTAGCGGGACTTAACGATGAGCAGTTCTTC. Translating it yields CSAIRPLAGLNDEQFF.

This clonotype came up many times. The gene calls are TRBV2 and TRBJ2-5; D may be TRBD1 (5 bases). Per the germline V gene, CDR1 is SNHLY and CDR2 is FYNNEI. The CDR3 loop spans 14 amino acids. Trimming shortened V by 8 bases and J by 3 bases, and 16 bases separated the two germline ends. The CDR3 loop is CASPKTVTKETQYF. In DNA, the CDR3 is TGTGCCAGCCCTAAGACAGTAACGAAAGAGACCCAGTACTTC.

V usage is TRBV20-1 and J usage is TRBJ2-1; 7 bases fit TRBD2. CDR3 length equals 16 residues. The junction had 6 bases not matched to a gene; V was cut back by 1 base and J by 0 bases. Germline loops: CDR1 DFQATT, CDR2 SNEGSKA (reference sequence). CDR3 sequence reads: CSARVALADSYNEQFF. The DNA of the CDR3 is TGCAGTGCTAGAGTCGCTCTAGCGGACTCCTACAATGAGCAGTTCTTC.

In its sample, this clonotype was seen many times. The J gene is TRBJ1-5, the V gene TRBV15, with D possibly being TRBD1 (5 bases). V was clipped by 2 bases and J by 5 bases, with 10 bases between them. The CDR3 has 14 residues. CDR1 and CDR2 (germline): LNHNV, YYDKDF (reference sequence). The CDR3, as DNA: TGTGCCACCAGCAGATCGCAGGGTTATCAGCCCCAGCATTTT. This sequence encodes CATSRSQGYQPQHF.

This clonotype occurred a few times. The chain has TRBV2 and TRBJ2-3; weak D call: TRBD1 (7 bases). Trimming left V 5 bases short and J 2 bases short, with 17 bases between. The CDR3 runs to 16 residues. The V gene's germline CDR1 is SNHLY and CDR2 FYNNEI. The CDR3 nucleotides read TGTGCCAGCAGTCCCTCTTCAGGGGGGACCACAGATACGCAGTATTTT. Residues: CASSPSSGGTTDTQYF.

In its sample, this clonotype was seen a few times. This chain links TRBV11-1 with TRBJ2-1; 10 bases align to TRBD2. The length of the CDR3 is 21 residues. Germline V gene lookup returns CDR1 SGHAT and CDR2 FQDESV (reference sequence). Unmatched junction bases numbered 19, after V lost 5 bases and J lost 0 bases. As DNA, the CDR3 is TGTGCCAGCAGCACGACCGGGACTAGCGTCGCCCTCCAAAGCTCCTACAATGAGCAGTTCTTC. As protein: CASSTTGTSVALQSSYNEQFF.

In the case of this clonotype: This clone may be a read error of a much larger clone one base away. This chain connects TRBV9 to TRBJ2-1; no definite D call. Germline-derived CDR1 and CDR2 are SGDLS and YYNGEE. The CDR3 runs 12 residues. CDR3 amino acids: CTSSVGTNEQFF. The CDR3 region has the DNA TGTACCAGCAGCGTAGGTACCAATGAGCAGTTCTTC.

There are a few counts of this clonotype. This chain links TRBV10-3 with TRBJ2-1, with TRBD2 matching over 14 bases. Germline loops: CDR1 ENHRY, CDR2 SYGVKD. J was trimmed by 0 bases and V by 7 bases; bases with no gene match: 8. The CDR3 totals 18 residues. This CDR3 is CAINGGLAGGGSYNEQFF. The CDR3 bases are TGTGCCATCAATGGTGGACTAGCGGGAGGTGGCTCCTACAATGAGCAGTTCTTC.

J is TRBJ2-7 and V is TRBV28; D not resolved. In germline, CDR1 is MDHEN, CDR2 SYDVKM. This CDR3 is built from 13 residues. Deletions cut 6 bases from V and 6 bases from J, with 15 bases between. The CDR3 region has the DNA TGTGCCAGCAGGCCAAATTCGGTGGGCGAGCAGTACTTC. Encoded protein: CASRPNSVGEQYF. The full variable domain, rest sourced from reference TRBV28 and TRBJ2-7, is DVKVTQSSRYLVKRTGEKVFLECVQDMDHENMFWYRQDPGLGLRLIYFSYDVKMKEKGDIPEGYSVSREKKERFSLILESASTNQTSMYLCASRPNSVGEQYFGPGTRLTVT.

This clonotype was seen repeatedly, ten times or more. The genes are TRBV6-5 and TRBJ1-3; TRBD1 agrees at 7 bases. CDR3 size: 14 residues. The V gene end was trimmed by 4 bases and the J gene end by 2 bases; junction bases not matched to a gene: 2. In germline, CDR1 is MNHEY, CDR2 SVGAGI. CDR3 in DNA: TGTGCCAGCAGTTCAGACAGGGCTGGAAACACCATATATTTT. Its translation: CASSSDRAGNTIYF.

Comments on this clonotype: A much larger clone lies one base from this, so it may be a read error. The chain recombines TRBV20-1 with TRBJ2-5; D possibly corresponds to TRBD2 (5 bases). Trimming cost V 3 bases and J 2 bases, with 13 bases left between them. The CDR3 is made up of 14 amino acids. Germline lookup yields CDR1 DFQATT and CDR2 SNEGSKA (reference sequence). The CDR3 sequence: CSASLLESQETQYF. CDR3 DNA: TGCAGTGCTAGCCTACTAGAGTCACAAGAGACCCAGTACTTC.

This clonotype showed up just a few times. The chain is built from TRBV6-4 and TRBJ2-3; the match to TRBD2 covers 10 bases. In germline, CDR1 is MRHNA, CDR2 SNTAGT. Trimming cost V 0 bases and J 1 base; bases outside gene matches: 4. The length of the CDR3 is 17 residues. CDR3 in DNA: TGTGCCAGCAGTGACTCGCCTAGCGGGAGTCGCACAGATACGCAGTATTTT. Translation: CASSDSPSGSRTDTQYF.

Written as DNA, the CDR3 is TGTGCCAGCAGCCAGGGACTAGCGGGTTACGAGCAGTACTTC. Translated, it gives CASSQGLAGYEQYF. V gene TRBV7-2 combines with J gene TRBJ2-7; 12 nucleotides agree with TRBD2. The CDR3 has 14 residues. Germline values: CDR1 SGHTA, CDR2 FQGNSA. The V segment lost 5 bases and the J segment 4 bases; nucleotides outside the gene matches: 3.

V usage is TRBV7-9 and J usage is TRBJ2-7; tentatively, D is TRBD1 (7 bases). This CDR3 spans 14 amino acids. Germline CDR1 reads SEHNR; CDR2 reads FQNEAQ (reference sequence). Trimming stripped 5 bases from V and 12 bases from J, with 23 bases between. The CDR3 protein is CASSPGGKLRATYF. The CDR3 coding sequence is TGTGCCAGCAGCCCAGGGGGGAAACTACGAGCGACGTACTTC.

For this clonotype: A much larger clone lies one base from this, so it may be a read error. This CDR3 fails to terminate in the conserved phenylalanine or tryptophan, so it likely reflects a read error. The chain links TRBV29-1 to TRBJ2-1; D remains ambiguous. Germline V CDR1 and CDR2: SQVTM, ANQGSEA. Trimming stripped 4 bases from V and 2 bases from J, with 9 bases between. The CDR3 spans 13 residues. The CDR3 spells CSVVIWAYNEQFC. The CDR3 DNA is TGCAGCGTTGTTATCTGGGCCTACAATGAGCAGTTCTGC.

This clonotype was seen at least ten times. The gene calls are TRBV10-3 and TRBJ2-1; TRBD1 matches at 9 bases. CDR3 length equals 15 residues. Germline V gene lookup returns CDR1 ENHRY and CDR2 SYGVKD. V shed 4 bases, J shed 4 bases, and the junction held 5 bases outside the gene matches. For the CDR3, the DNA is TGTGCCATCAGTGGGGGGACAGGGCCTTACAATGAGCAGTTCTTC. Protein: CAISGGTGPYNEQFF.

The genes are TRBV7-9 and TRBJ2-3; no definite D call. The CDR3 spans 14 residues. Per the germline V gene, CDR1 is SEHNR and CDR2 is FQNEAQ (reference sequence). Trimming stripped 2 bases from V and 2 bases from J, with 8 bases between. The CDR3 region is CASSLWLDTDTQYF. CDR3 DNA: TGTGCCAGCAGCTTATGGCTAGACACAGATACGCAGTATTTT.

J is TRBJ2-3 and V is TRBV6-2 or TRBV6-3, with 10 bases aligning to TRBD2. Germline V CDR1 and CDR2: MNHEY, SVGEGT. J was trimmed by 0 bases and V by 1 base; bases with no gene match: 13. CDR3 size: 20 residues. The CDR3, as DNA: TGTGCCAGCAGTTACTTTTCCAGCGGGAGGGCCCACTTTAGCACAGATACGCAGTATTTT. Protein sequence: CASSYFSSGRAHFSTDTQYF.

This clonotype appeared many times. V is TRBV12-3 or TRBV12-4 and J is TRBJ2-4; D gene uncertain. The CDR3 is 12 amino acids. The V end lost 5 bases, the J end lost 7 bases, and 9 bases lay between the germline ends. CDR3 loop: CASSQVGNIQYF. The CDR3 DNA sequence: TGTGCCAGCAGTCAAGTCGGCAACATTCAGTACTTC.

This clonotype occurred many times. The V call is TRBV19, the J call TRBJ1-5; unclear D gene. CDR3 length: 18 residues. Germline V lookup: CDR1 LNHDA, CDR2 SQIVND (reference sequence). Trimming cost V 2 bases and J 5 bases, with 22 bases left between them. For the CDR3, the DNA is TGTGCCAGTAGTATAAGAGGGAATAGCCCCCTAAGACATCAGCCCCAGCATTTT. This sequence encodes CASSIRGNSPLRHQPQHF.

This clonotype was detected ten times or more. This chain links TRBV29-1 with TRBJ2-1, with D possibly being TRBD1 (5 bases). CDR1 SQVTM and CDR2 ANQGSEA come from the germline V gene. The CDR3 length is 14 residues. Trimming took 2 bases from V and 4 from J, leaving 12 bases between them. This CDR3 reads CSVEYRDRYNEQFF. The CDR3 DNA sequence: TGCAGCGTTGAATATCGTGACAGATACAATGAGCAGTTCTTC.

This clonotype was seen ten or more times. This chain connects TRBV6-5 to TRBJ2-2, with a possible D match to TRBD1 (6 bases). The CDR3 covers 15 residues. The germline CDR1 and CDR2 sequences are MNHEY and SVGAGI. The germline V and J ends were trimmed by 0 bases and 8 bases, with 13 bases remaining between them. In nucleotides, the CDR3 is TGTGCCAGCAGTTACTCGCCAGGGGTTATGGGGGAGCTGTTTTTT. Its protein product is CASSYSPGVMGELFF.

This clonotype was observed at least ten times. The chain uses TRBV5-1 and TRBJ2-2; D is ambiguous. The CDR3 covers 14 residues. The germline V and J ends were trimmed by 0 bases and 4 bases, with 7 bases remaining between them. CDR1 is SGHRS, CDR2 YFSETQ, per germline. For the CDR3, the DNA is TGCGCCAGCAGCTTGGAAGTGATCACCGGGGAGCTGTTTTTT. Protein: CASSLEVITGELFF.

This clonotype was seen only a few times. This rearrangement joins TRBV12-3 or TRBV12-4 to TRBJ2-5; 14 bases line up with TRBD2. This CDR3 spans 18 amino acids. V was pared by 5 bases and J by 5 bases, with 13 bases of the junction left unmatched. CDR3 amino acids: CASSPGTTSGRAGETQYF. The CDR3 bases are TGTGCCAGCAGTCCCGGAACGACTAGCGGGAGGGCGGGCGAGACCCAGTACTTC.